This TCR beta chain was sequenced in a study of shared clonotypes between healthy human individuals (dated by TCRdb to the early 2020s). At the level of the whole study: Two women and three men aged 18 to 49 years were included in the cohort. Between about 0.94 and 8.9 billion PBMCs per donor were obtained by leukapheresis. Per donor, three plates each were used for CD4 naive and CD4 memory, two for CD8 naive, and one for CD8 memory. To estimate repertoire size and how much clonotypes are shared between individuals, the study performed deep sequencing of blood TCR repertoires from roughly five healthy adults. Libraries were prepared and TCR repertoires were sequenced by different laboratories using diverse techniques, in order to increase sequencing depth and limit assay-specific biases.

CD8 naive samples consisted of CD45RO-negative cells that were positively selected for CCR7, yielding a CD45RA+CCR7+ population without TemRA cells. The donors were healthy, HIV-negative adults with no recently reported acute infections or vaccinations. Every donor was a Caucasian adult living in Nashville, Tennessee, USA. After blood collection by leukapheresis, PBMCs were isolated using Ficoll-Histopaque density gradient centrifugation and then cryopreserved in the vapor phase of liquid nitrogen. Analytical flow cytometry was used to check the purity and quantity of every magnetically sorted T cell population. Genomic DNA was isolated from each sorted fraction and quantified by UV absorbance on a Nanodrop 2000c. Using the deep immunoSEQ assay, multiplex PCR amplified TCR CDR3 regions from genomic DNA. Extracted genomic DNA from each cell subset was distributed evenly across all wells of several immunoSEQ 96-well plates, and each plate was treated as a replicate. For sorted subsets, 200 ng of genomic DNA, equivalent to roughly 30,000 T cell genomes, went into each replicate PCR. The purified libraries were quantified using a Qubit 3.0 fluorometer, sized with a Bioanalyzer 2100, and then quantified again using the KAPA Library Quantification kit. Each immunoSEQ 96-well plate was sequenced on its own single-read 150-cycle Illumina NextSeq 550 flow cell. The published analysis was carried out like this. Because only junctional sequences without quality scores were contained in the immunoSEQ output, filtering matching that applied to full-length reads could not be performed. Sequences were annotated with PyIR, a Python wrapper for IgBLAST v1.9, using IMGT germline references to assign V/J genes and CDR3. Reads were removed for weak V/J assignments (E-value above 1e-6), missing CDR3, stop codons, out-of-frame junctions, or ambiguous translated residues. V3J clonotypes were defined as sequences sharing the same inferred V gene, J gene, and CDR3 amino acid sequence. Percentage overlap between repertoires was calculated by dividing the number of shared unique clonotypes by the size of the smaller repertoire. Richness of each repertoire was evaluated using RTK rarefaction, the Chao1 estimator, and Recon v2.1 estimates of unobserved clonotypes. Generation probabilities were computed with OLGA for all TCRbeta clonotypes obtained by the gDNA method from four donors. This immuneACCESS table, as held by TCRdb, lists in-frame sequences with V and J called but not all clones. Of the missing ones, under half trace to an unresolved V gene in checked studies; the others have no known cause. Clone size and the V and J calls come from that table; the DNA yielded D and trimming. This sample gives some 2.1 million clones in total; around 93% of them show up just once. The ten biggest clones cover approximately 1.6% of the sample.

Remarks on this clone: It has no known antigen specificity. It has no much larger one-base neighbor in the sample; base qualities were not kept.

The paper's findings and limits, for the study overall: Clonotypes shared by all four sorted-subset donors showed higher generation probabilities than non-shared clonotypes. Based on pairwise subsampling, the degree of clonotype sharing among donors was expected to be affected by sequencing depth. Sampling was restricted to blood, and TCR repertoires in tissue are likely to differ from TCR repertoires in blood. The small number of donors limited the genetic and exposure-history diversity represented. Larger estimated clonotype richness was generally found for naive subsets than for memory subsets. When several donors were compared, the shared fraction of clonotypes was about 5.2% for naive CD4, approximately 3.5% for naive CD8, about 2.5% for memory CD4, and about 0.36% for memory CD8. Incomplete sequencing was indicated by rarefaction of sorted-subset datasets, despite the large sequencing depth.

Unmatched junction bases come to 3, with V trimmed by 2 bases and J by 3 bases. The germline V gene supplies CDR1 LGHNA and CDR2 YSLEER. Taken from cysteine to phenylalanine, the CDR3 has 15 residues. Of all the DNA, just the CDR3 is kept, 45 bases in frame from base 1. Sequences were obtained from naive CD8+ T cells from PBMCs. The cell subset or site label here, explained by the study, means: CD45RA+CCR7+. This clonotype was obtained from a man aged 18 to 30 in good health. Some clones in this sample may be carry-over from other donors' samples. This chain is built from TRBV4-3 and TRBJ2-1; 8 junctional bases match TRBD1. Here the CDR3 is given as CASSQRQGNYNEQFF. The nucleotide sequence is given as TGCGCCAGCAGCCAACGACAGGGGAACTACAATGAGCAGTTCTTC.